This T cell receptor beta chain was identified during a study of naive and memory T cell subsets. Broader study findings: Naive and memory repertoire findings lacked a ground truth for validation. Diversity fell and Gini index rose from naive through CM, EM, EMRA.

After the first PCR, alpha and beta chain libraries were processed separately. The beta constant-region primer was an equimolar mix of two oligonucleotides covering TRBC1 and TRBC2. The ligated cDNA underwent four PCR rounds using SP2 and nested alpha and beta constant-region primers. An oligonucleotide with the SP2 primer and a 12-nucleotide UMI was ligated to the cDNA 3' end. One entry per CDR3 protein results from TCRdb running MiXCR on the UMI-ligation and nested PCR reads. Among 130,000 or so distinct CDR3 sequences, roughly 36% were seen once, and the ten largest hold 0.75% to 1%. This CDR3 is built from 17 residues. The germline V gene encodes CDR1 SQVTM and CDR2 ANQGSEA. V lost 5 bases, J lost 4 bases, and 25 bases lay in between. A few counts support this clonotype. Its cognate antigen is unknown.

The rearrangement uses TRBV29-1 and TRBJ2-3, with D perhaps TRBD2 (6 bases). The specimen sequenced was central memory CD4+ T cells from blood. This clonotype originated in a human donor in good health. The CDR3, as DNA: TGCAGCGTTCGGTCCCGTGGGAGGCTAGTAACCGCAGATACGCAGTATTTT. Its protein product is CSVRSRGRLVTADTQYF.